This T cell receptor beta chain was captured in a study of T cells after yellow fever vaccination. General study points: Most clones from primary vaccination resurfaced after the booster (approximately 95% CD4, approximately 88% CD8). Few clonotypes appeared in both CD4 and CD8 compartments.

CDR1 and CDR2 from the germline V gene are SGHDN and FVKESK. This CDR3 has 14 amino acids. Trimming took off 2 bases at V and 3 bases at J, with 9 bases between the two ends. Generation of TCR cDNA used 5'RACE template switching (which added a universal primer site and UMIs). TCRdb reanalysed the 5' RACE reads using MiXCR and keeps one entry per CDR3 protein. In the table there are 50,000 or so distinct CDR3 sequences, 7% to 8.5% of which are singletons. There are many counts of this clonotype. Antigen: not known. This TCR was recovered from a man between 18 and 35 years old who received the YFV17D yellow fever vaccine. The specimen was CD8+ T cells sorted from PBMCs, collected more than 13 days after the first yellow fever vaccination. V and J are TRBV14 and TRBJ2-3; unclear D gene. In DNA form, the CDR3 reads TGTGCCAGCAGCCAATCATCCCAGACAGATACGCAGTATTTT. This codes for CASSQSSQTDTQYF. The full variable domain, in which reference TRBV14 and TRBJ2-3 provide the parts outside the CDR3, is EAGVTQFPSHSVIEKGQTVTLRCDPISGHDNLYWYRRVMGKEIKFLLHFVKESKQDESGMPNNRFLAERTGGTYSTLKVQPAELEDSGVYFCASSQSSQTDTQYFGPGTRLTVL.